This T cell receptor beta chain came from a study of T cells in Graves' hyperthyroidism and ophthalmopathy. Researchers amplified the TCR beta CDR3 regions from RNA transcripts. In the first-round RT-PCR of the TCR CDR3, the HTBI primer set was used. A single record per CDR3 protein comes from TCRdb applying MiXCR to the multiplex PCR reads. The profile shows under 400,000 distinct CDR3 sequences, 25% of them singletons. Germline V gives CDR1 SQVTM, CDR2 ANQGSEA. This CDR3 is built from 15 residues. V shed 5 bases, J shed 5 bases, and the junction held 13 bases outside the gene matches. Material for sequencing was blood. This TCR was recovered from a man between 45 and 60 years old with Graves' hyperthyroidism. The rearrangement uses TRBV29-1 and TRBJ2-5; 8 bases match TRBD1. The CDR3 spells CSVPRTDRGLETQYF. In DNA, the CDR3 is TGCAGCGTTCCGAGAACCGACAGGGGTCTCGAGACCCAGTACTTC.